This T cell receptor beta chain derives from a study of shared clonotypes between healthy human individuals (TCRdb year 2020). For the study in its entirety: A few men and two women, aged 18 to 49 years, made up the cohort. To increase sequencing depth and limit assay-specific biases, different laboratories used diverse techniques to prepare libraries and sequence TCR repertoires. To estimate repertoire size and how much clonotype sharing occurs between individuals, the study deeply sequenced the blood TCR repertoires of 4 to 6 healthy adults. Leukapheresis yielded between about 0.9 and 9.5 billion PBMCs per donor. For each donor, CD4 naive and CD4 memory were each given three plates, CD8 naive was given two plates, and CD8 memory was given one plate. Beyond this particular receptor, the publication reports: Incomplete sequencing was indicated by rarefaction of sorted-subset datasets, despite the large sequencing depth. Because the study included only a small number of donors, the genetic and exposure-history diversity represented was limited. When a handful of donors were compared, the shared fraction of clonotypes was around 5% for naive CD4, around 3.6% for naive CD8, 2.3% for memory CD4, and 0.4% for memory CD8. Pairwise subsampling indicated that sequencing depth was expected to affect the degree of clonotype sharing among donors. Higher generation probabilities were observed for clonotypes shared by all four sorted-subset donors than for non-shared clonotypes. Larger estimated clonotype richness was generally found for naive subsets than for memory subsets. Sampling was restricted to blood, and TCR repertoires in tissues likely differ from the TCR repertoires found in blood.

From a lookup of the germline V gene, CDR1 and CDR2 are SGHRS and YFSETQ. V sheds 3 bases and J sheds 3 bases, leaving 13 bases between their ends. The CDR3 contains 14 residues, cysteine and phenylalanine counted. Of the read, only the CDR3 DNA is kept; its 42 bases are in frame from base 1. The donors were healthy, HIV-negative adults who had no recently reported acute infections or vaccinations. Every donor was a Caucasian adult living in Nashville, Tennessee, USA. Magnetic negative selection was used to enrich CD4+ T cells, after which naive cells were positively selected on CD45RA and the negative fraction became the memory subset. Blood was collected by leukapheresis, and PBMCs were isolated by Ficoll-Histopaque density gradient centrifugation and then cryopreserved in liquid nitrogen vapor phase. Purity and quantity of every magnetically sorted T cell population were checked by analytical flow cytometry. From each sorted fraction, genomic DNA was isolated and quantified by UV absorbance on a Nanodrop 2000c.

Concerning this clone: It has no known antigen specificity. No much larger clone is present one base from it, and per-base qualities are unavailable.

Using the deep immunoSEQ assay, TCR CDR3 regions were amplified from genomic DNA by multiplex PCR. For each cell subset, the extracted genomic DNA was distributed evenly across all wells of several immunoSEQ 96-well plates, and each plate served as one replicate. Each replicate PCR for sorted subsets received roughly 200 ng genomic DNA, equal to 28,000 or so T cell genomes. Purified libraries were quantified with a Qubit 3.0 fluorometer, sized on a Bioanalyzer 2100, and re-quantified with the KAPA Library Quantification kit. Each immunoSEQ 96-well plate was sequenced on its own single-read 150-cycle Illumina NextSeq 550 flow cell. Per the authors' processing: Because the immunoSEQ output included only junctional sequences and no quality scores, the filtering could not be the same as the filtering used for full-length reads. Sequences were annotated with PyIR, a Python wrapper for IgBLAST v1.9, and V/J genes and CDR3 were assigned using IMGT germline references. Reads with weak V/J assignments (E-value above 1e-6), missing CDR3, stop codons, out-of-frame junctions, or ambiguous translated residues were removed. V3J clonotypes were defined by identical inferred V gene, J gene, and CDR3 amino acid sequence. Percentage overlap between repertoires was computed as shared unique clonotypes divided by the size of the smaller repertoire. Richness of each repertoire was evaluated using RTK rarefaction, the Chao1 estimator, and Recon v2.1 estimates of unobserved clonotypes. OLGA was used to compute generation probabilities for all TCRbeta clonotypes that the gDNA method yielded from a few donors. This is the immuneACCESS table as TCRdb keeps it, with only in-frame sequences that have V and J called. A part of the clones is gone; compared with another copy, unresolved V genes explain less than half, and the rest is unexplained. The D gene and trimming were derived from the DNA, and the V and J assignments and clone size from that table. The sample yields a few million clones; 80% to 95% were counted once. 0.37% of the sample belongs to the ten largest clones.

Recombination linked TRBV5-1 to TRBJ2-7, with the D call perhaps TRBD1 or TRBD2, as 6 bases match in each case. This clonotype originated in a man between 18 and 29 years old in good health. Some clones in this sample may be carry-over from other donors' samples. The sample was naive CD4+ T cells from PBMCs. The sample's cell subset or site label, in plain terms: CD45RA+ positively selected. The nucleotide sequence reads TGCGCCAGCAGCTCGACGGGGGCAAACTACGAGCAGTACTTC. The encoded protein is CASSSTGANYEQYF. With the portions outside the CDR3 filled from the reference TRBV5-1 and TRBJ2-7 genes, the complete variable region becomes KAGVTQTPRYLIKTRGQQVTLSCSPISGHRSVSWYQQTPGQGLQFLFEYFSETQRNKGNFPGRFSGRQFSNSRSEMNVSTLELGDSALYLCASSSTGANYEQYFGPGTRLTVT.